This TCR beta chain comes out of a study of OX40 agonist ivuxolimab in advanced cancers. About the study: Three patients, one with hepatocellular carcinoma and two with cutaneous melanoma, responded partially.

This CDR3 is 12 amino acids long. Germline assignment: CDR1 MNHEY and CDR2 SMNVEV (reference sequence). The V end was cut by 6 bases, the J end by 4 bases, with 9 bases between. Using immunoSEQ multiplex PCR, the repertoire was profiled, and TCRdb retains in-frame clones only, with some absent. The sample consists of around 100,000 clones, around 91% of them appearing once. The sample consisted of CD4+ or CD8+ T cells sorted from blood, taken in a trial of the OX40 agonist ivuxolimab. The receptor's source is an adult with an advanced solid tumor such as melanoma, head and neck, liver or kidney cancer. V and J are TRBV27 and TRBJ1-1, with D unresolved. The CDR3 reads CASRRPGTEAFF. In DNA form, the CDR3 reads TGTGCCAGCAGGCGACCGGGCACTGAAGCTTTCTTT.